This TCR beta chain was captured in a study of T-cell memory formation after mild COVID-19. Regarding the study as a whole: Among clones peaking at day 37 in the second wave, SARS-CoV-2 specificity remained unconfirmed. Shrinking CD4+ clones were chiefly CM and EM; CD8+ ones were chiefly EMRA. Among clones contracting day 15 to 85, CD4/CD8 was balanced, whereas later expanders leaned CD4+.

TCR alpha and TCR beta cDNA libraries carrying sample barcodes and UMIs were produced by 5'RACE using constant-segment primers. Each CDR3 protein is one row after TCRdb ran MiXCR on the 5' RACE reads. The data hold 140,000 to 150,000 distinct CDR3 sequences, with roughly 6.3% observed a single time. This clonotype was observed at least ten times. Antigen specificity is unknown. The material sequenced was PBMCs or a T cell subset sorted from them (not recorded which). The sequence derives from an adult woman who had mild COVID-19 (a few samples of this study predate the infection). Cell type and time point are not known.

The CDR3 protein is CASSLIIVQETQYF. CDR3 coding DNA: TGTGCCAGCAGCTTGATTATTGTTCAAGAGACCCAGTACTTC. This chain joins TRBV5-6 and TRBJ2-5; no clear D gene. The germline V gene encodes CDR1 SGHDT and CDR2 YYEEEE. This CDR3 has 14 residues. V was shortened by 1 base and J by 2 bases, with 9 bases between the two germline ends.